Listed here are 5 T cell receptor beta chains from one sample, sequenced in a study of T cells in women clearing cervical HPV infection. The protocol was immunoSEQ multiplex PCR, while the TCRdb copy is restricted to in-frame clones and leaves out a portion. Its table records under 20,000 clones. The sample consisted of blood buffy coat. Receptors originate from a woman aged 18 to 69 with a cervical HPV16 infection that either progressed to CIN3+ or cleared (not recorded which).

Details on this clone: The read gets to within 3 residues of the CDR3 end, and the germline J gene fills in the rest. This chain connects TRBV18 to TRBJ1-4, with 8 bases identical to TRBD1. The junction had 0 bases not matched to a gene; V was cut back by 2 bases and J by 1 base. This CDR3 contains 15 residues. CDR1 KGHSH and CDR2 LQKENI come from the germline V gene. The sequenced part of the CDR3 DNA is TGTGCCAGCTCACCAGGACAGGGAACTAATGAAAAA. Its protein is CASSPGQGTNEK. The full CDR3 protein is CASSPGQGTNEKLFF. The entire variable domain, with the rest obtained from reference TRBV18 and TRBJ1-4, is as follows: NAGVMQNPRHLVRRRGQEARLRCSPMKGHSHVYWYRQLPEEGLKFMVYLQKENIIDESGMPKERFSAEFPKEGPSILRIQQVVRGDSAAYFCASSPGQGTNEKLFFGSGTQLSVL.

The CDR3 sequence: CSATDTHSQGLNTEAFF. The CDR3 DNA, read in part, is TGCAGTGCCACCGATACACACTCACAGGGGTTGAACACTGAA. This chain links TRBV20-1 with TRBJ1-1; TRBD1 matches at 7 bases. From the germline J gene comes the end of the CDR3, since the read stops 3 residues before it. There are 17 residues in the CDR3. Germline values: CDR1 DFQATT, CDR2 SNEGSKA (reference sequence). The V gene end was trimmed by 6 bases and the J gene end by 0 bases; junction bases not matched to a gene: 16.

About this clone itself: The read ends 3 residues early relative to the CDR3; the germline J gene fills the gap. The chain employs TRBV20-1 and TRBJ2-7, with D perhaps TRBD2 (5 bases). The V end lost 2 bases, the J end lost 3 bases, and 11 bases lay between the germline ends. CDR3 size: 13 residues. Germline V gives CDR1 DFQATT, CDR2 SNEGSKA (reference sequence). The CDR3 bases that were read are TGCAGTGCTAGAAGCCCGACTAACTACGAG. Its protein product is CSARSPTNYE. The complete CDR3 protein is CSARSPTNYEQYF.

A note on this clone: The CDR3 end lies 3 residues beyond the end of the read and is filled in from the germline J gene. V gene TRBV5-1 combines with J gene TRBJ2-3, with 15 positions matching TRBD2. The V gene end was trimmed by 3 bases and the J gene end by 3 bases; junction bases not matched to a gene: 14. This CDR3 spans 20 amino acids. CDR1 and CDR2 from the germline V gene are SGHRS and YFSETQ. The CDR3 loop reads CASSYRGTSGGIIQTDTQYF. The covered CDR3 bases are TGCGCCAGCAGCTACCGGGGGACTAGCGGGGGGATAATACAGACAGATACG.

Details on this clone: The read finishes 3 residues shy of the CDR3 end, and the germline J gene is used to complete it. The chain links TRBV29-1 to TRBJ2-1; 9 bases map to TRBD2. The CDR3 sequence is 14 residues long. Per germline, CDR1 SQVTM and CDR2 ANQGSEA. The V gene end was trimmed by 5 bases and the J gene end by 8 bases; junction bases not matched to a gene: 10. The CDR3 is CSVTVASGVDEQFF. CDR3 DNA (partial): TGCAGCGTTACCGTGGCTAGCGGGGTCGATGAG.